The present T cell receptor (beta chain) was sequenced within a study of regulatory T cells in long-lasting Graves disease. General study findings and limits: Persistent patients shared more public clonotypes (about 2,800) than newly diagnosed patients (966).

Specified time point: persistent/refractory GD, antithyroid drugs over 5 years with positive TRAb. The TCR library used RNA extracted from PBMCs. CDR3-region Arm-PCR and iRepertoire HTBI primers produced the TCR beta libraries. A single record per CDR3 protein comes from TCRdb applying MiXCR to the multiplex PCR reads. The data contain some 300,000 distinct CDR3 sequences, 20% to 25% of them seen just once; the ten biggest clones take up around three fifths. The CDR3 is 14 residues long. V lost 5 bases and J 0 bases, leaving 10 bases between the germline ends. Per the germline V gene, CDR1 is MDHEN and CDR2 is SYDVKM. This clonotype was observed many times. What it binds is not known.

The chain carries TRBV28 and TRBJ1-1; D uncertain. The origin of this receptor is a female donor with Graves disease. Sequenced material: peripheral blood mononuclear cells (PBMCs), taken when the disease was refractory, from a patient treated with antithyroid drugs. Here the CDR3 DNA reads TGTGCCAGCAGTCGGGTTTTACTGAACACTGAAGCTTTCTTT. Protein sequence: CASSRVLLNTEAFF. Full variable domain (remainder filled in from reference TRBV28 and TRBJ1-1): DVKVTQSSRYLVKRTGEKVFLECVQDMDHENMFWYRQDPGLGLRLIYFSYDVKMKEKGDIPEGYSVSREKKERFSLILESASTNQTSMYLCASSRVLLNTEAFFGQGTRLTVV.